Listed here is a single TCR beta chain. Its antigen is currently unknown. This record belongs to a study of CD8 T cells in ankylosing spondylitis. Trimming cost V 5 bases and J 14 bases; bases outside gene matches: 6. CDR3 length equals 11 residues. Quantitative 5'-RACE with molecular barcodes produced the TCR beta libraries. A single record per CDR3 protein comes from TCRdb applying MiXCR to the 5' RACE reads. The table lists under 250,000 distinct CDR3 sequences, 32% of them singletons, with roughly 4.2% in the top ten. Study conclusions and caveats: CD8+ disease-linked clones were present at relatively low frequencies in blood. Clones linked to disease were reported to show significant enrichment in matched ankylosing spondylitis synovial fluid. Ankylosing spondylitis blood appeared to be characterized by a TCR beta motif of under ten highly homologous variants.

This clonotype was sampled from a male donor with ankylosing spondylitis or in good health (not recorded which). The gene calls are TRBV12-3 or TRBV12-4 and TRBJ2-1; TRBD1 agrees at 7 bases. Sequencing input: blood, either unsorted or a sorted T cell fraction (not recorded which). CDR3 region: CASSRTGGKFF. The CDR3 DNA follows: TGTGCCAGCAGTCGGACAGGTGGGAAGTTCTTC.